Listed here are 14 T cell receptor beta chains from one sample, sequenced in a study of T cells in Graves' hyperthyroidism and ophthalmopathy (dated by TCRdb to the late 2010s). Receptor amplification or capture employed multiplex PCR. The sequencing machine was an Illumina HiSeq 2000. TCR beta CDR3 regions were amplified from RNA transcripts. The TCR CDR3 was subjected to a first round of RT-PCR using the HTBI primer set and the Qiagen OneStep RT-PCR kit. TCRdb reprocessing: public reads trimmed at Q25 with fastp, clones called with MiXCR, in-frame beta chains kept. CDR3 protein sequences are deduplicated, and each keeps its most common genes and DNA. The sample data list a few hundred thousand distinct CDR3 sequences, and roughly 15% of these were observed just once. The ten largest clonotypes hold roughly 35% of the sample. Sequencing input: blood. The source of these receptors is a woman between 40 and 50 years old with Graves' ophthalmopathy.

The CDR3 DNA reads as TGTGCCAGCTCACCTGGGACAGGGGGCCTGTTAAGACAGCTCGGCTGTGGCTACACCTTC. Its protein is CASSPGTGGLLRQLGCGYTF. This sequence joins TRBV18 and TRBJ1-2; 12 nucleotides match TRBD1. This CDR3 is built from 20 residues. Trimming cost V 3 bases and J 7 bases; bases outside gene matches: 21. Germline CDR1 KGHSH, CDR2 LQKENI.

This clonotype was counted many times. The chain joins TRBV28 to TRBJ2-7, with TRBD2 matching over 7 bases. Per germline, CDR1 MDHEN and CDR2 SYDVKM. V shed 5 bases and J 7 bases; nucleotides not matched to a gene: 17. The CDR3 contains 16 residues. CDR3 nucleotide sequence: TGTGCCAGCAGTCTCGAGACTAGCATCTCCGTCTGGGAGCAGTACTTC. Translation gives CASSLETSISVWEQYF.

In its sample, this clonotype was seen many times. The genes are TRBV7-2 and TRBJ1-5, with D perhaps TRBD1 (6 bases). The V end lost 1 base, the J end lost 3 bases, and 10 bases lay between the germline ends. Per the germline V gene, CDR1 is SGHTA and CDR2 is FQGNSA. This CDR3 has 15 amino acids. In DNA form, the CDR3 reads TGTGCCAGCAGCTTAGACGGACAGACCAATCAGCCCCAGCATTTT. Amino acids: CASSLDGQTNQPQHF.

This clonotype was found a few times. The gene calls are TRBV29-1 and TRBJ2-3, with TRBD1 identical over 10 bases. V was pared by 5 bases and J by 5 bases, with 7 bases of the junction left unmatched. CDR1 and CDR2 (germline): SQVTM, ANQGSEA. The CDR3 consists of 14 residues. The CDR3 reads CSVLRTGGVDTQYF. CDR3 bases: TGCAGCGTTCTCCGGACAGGGGGGGTAGATACGCAGTATTTT.

CDR3 residues: CASSISGLGTTGELFF. CDR3 coding DNA: TGTGCCAGTAGTATCTCCGGACTAGGTACAACCGGGGAGCTGTTTTTT. V usage is TRBV19 and J usage is TRBJ2-2; the match to TRBD2 covers 7 bases. CDR1 is LNHDA, CDR2 SQIVND, per germline (reference sequence). V dropped 3 bases and J dropped 5; count of bases not matched to a gene: 9. This CDR3 region has 16 residues.

This clonotype appeared a single time. CDR3 amino acids: CASSEQGIGYEQYF. CDR3 coding DNA: TGTGCCAGCAGTGAACAGGGGATAGGCTACGAGCAGTACTTC. The chain links TRBV28 to TRBJ2-7; 7 positions agree with TRBD1. The trim removed 5 bases at V and 3 bases at J, leaving 7 bases unmatched. This CDR3 is 14 amino acids long. Looked up from germline, CDR1 is MDHEN and CDR2 is SYDVKM.

This clonotype was counted only a few times. For the CDR3, the DNA is TGTGCCACCAGCAGAGCTAAAGGGACAGTTGCCTACGAGCAGTACTTC. Residues: CATSRAKGTVAYEQYF. The rearrangement links TRBV15 to TRBJ2-7; 7 bases map to TRBD1. This CDR3 comprises 16 residues. Germline CDR1 and CDR2: LNHNV and YYDKDF (reference sequence). Unmatched junction bases numbered 8, after V lost 1 base and J lost 2 bases.

This clonotype was counted many times. CDR3 residues: CATSRGQNEYGYTF. In DNA, the CDR3 is TGTGCCACCAGCAGAGGACAGAATGAGTATGGCTACACCTTC. V gene TRBV15 combines with J gene TRBJ1-2; tentatively, D is TRBD1 (5 bases). Germline CDR1 reads LNHNV; CDR2 reads YYDKDF (reference sequence). This CDR3 has 14 amino acids. The V and J ends lost 1 base and 5 bases respectively, with 11 bases between them.

The CDR3 here is CASSQQGTNLQYF. Here the CDR3 DNA reads TGCGCCAGCAGCCAACAAGGGACTAATCTGCAGTATTTT. The chain is built from TRBV4-1 and TRBJ2-3; 7 bases fit TRBD2. The CDR3 contains 13 residues. V trimming: 2 bases; J trimming: 11 bases; junction bases outside the gene matches: 7. The germline gives CDR1 MGHRA, CDR2 YSYEKL.

This clonotype showed up many times. The chain links TRBV6-2 or TRBV6-3 to TRBJ1-1; 9 positions agree with TRBD1. The CDR3 runs 15 residues. Germline CDR1 MNHEY, CDR2 SVGEGT. V was clipped by 1 base and J by 5 bases; unmatched bases: 5. The CDR3 sequence: CASSYWGTGLTEAFF. The CDR3 region has the DNA TGTGCCAGCAGTTACTGGGGGACAGGGTTAACTGAAGCTTTCTTT.

Many counts were recorded for this clonotype. The J gene is TRBJ2-7, the V gene TRBV11-3; D possibly matches TRBD1 or TRBD2 (5 bases each). This CDR3 has 14 amino acids. The germline V gene has CDR1 SGHNT and CDR2 YENEEA. Trimming cost V 5 bases and J 1 base, with 12 bases left between them. In nucleotides, the CDR3 is TGTGCCAGCAGCCCTCGAGGGGATTCCTACGAGCAGTACTTC. Amino acids: CASSPRGDSYEQYF. Filled out from reference TRBV11-3 and TRBJ2-7, the complete variable domain reads EAGVVQSPRYKIIEKKQPVAFWCNPISGHNTLYWYLQNLGQGPELLIRYENEEAVDDSQLPKDRFSAERLKGVDSTLKIQPAELGDSAVYLCASSPRGDSYEQYFGPGTRLTVT.

This clonotype was seen ten or more times. This chain joins TRBV12-3 or TRBV12-4 and TRBJ1-1; D is unresolved. The CDR3 totals 15 residues. The germline V and J ends were trimmed by 3 bases and 0 bases, with 11 bases remaining between them. The CDR3 DNA reads as TGTGCCAGCAGTTTGGGCAGGCTGATGAACACTGAAGCTTTCTTT. Amino acid sequence: CASSLGRLMNTEAFF.

This chain links TRBV20-1 with TRBJ1-5, with TRBD1 as a possible D gene (6 bases). The CDR3 loop spans 16 amino acids. Trimming removed 6 bases at V and 0 bases at J, with 18 bases between. CDR1 and CDR2 (germline): DFQATT, SNEGSKA (reference sequence). CDR3 residues: CSARTATLYSNQPQHF. The CDR3 DNA reads as TGCAGTGCCAGGACAGCGACCCTCTATAGCAATCAGCCCCAGCATTTT.

This clonotype occurred once. This may come from a read error, since a much larger clone is one base off. Since no conserved phenylalanine or tryptophan closes the CDR3, a read error is the likely cause. The V call is TRBV20-1, the J call TRBJ1-1; D might be TRBD1 (5 bases). Trimming left V 3 bases short and J 0 bases short, with 11 bases between. CDR1 DFQATT and CDR2 SNEGSKA come from the germline V gene (reference sequence). This CDR3 has 14 residues. The CDR3 sequence: CSASWGGMNTEAFL. The CDR3, as DNA: TGCAGTGCTAGCTGGGGGGGGATGAACACTGAAGCTTTCCTT.